Given below is one T cell receptor (beta chain) in context. This clone was seen a single time. The antigen it binds to is not known. No base quality values were provided; no much bigger clone lies one nucleotide off. Each collaborating institution followed its own protocols to collect whole blood in K2EDTA tubes. For TCRbeta analysis, collaborators shipped samples in one of three forms: frozen whole blood, isolated PBMCs, or DNA extracted from either of those sample types. The source of the sample is a study of blood T cell repertoires in COVID-19 (dated by TCRdb to the early 2020s). For context, the study as a whole: Samples from collaborators originated in the United States, Italy and Spain and spanned both the acute and convalescent phases of COVID-19. Nearly every sample came with metadata listing a de-identified subject ID, COVID-19 status, age in years and sex. The prospective study material was composed of cDNA or gDNA derived from T cells, B-cell-depleted T cells, or PBMCs. Where HLA class I and class II types were available, the types were taken from metadata supplied by the sample provider, not from assay-based typing. The samples were drawn from two sources: the first 160 participants of the ongoing ImmuneRACE study, and 1,254 subjects contributed by 6 global collaborators. The repertoires were made available in a free public database intended to serve as a resource for research on the immune response to SARS-CoV-2. Subjects who had been exposed to COVID-19, were actively infected with it, or had recovered from it provided the deeply sampled blood TCRbeta repertoires that made up the dataset.

TCRbeta CDR3 regions were amplified from genomic DNA using the immunoSEQ Assay, a bias-controlled multiplex PCR. The published analysis was carried out like this. The number of nucleated cells in each sample was estimated by amplification of reference gene primers within the assay. To quantify the absolute abundance of each unique TCRbeta CDR3 rearrangement, sequence reads were collapsed and filtered. For each sample, productive Simpson clonality was calculated as the square root of Simpson's diversity index across productive rearrangements. TCRdb took over this immuneACCESS table, retaining in-frame rearrangements with V and J assigned. Such tables are incomplete; in checked studies, under half of the missing clones stem from an unresolved V gene, and the remainder is unexplained. The V and J calls and the clone size are those of that table, but D and trimming were determined from the DNA. The sample data list about 120,000 clones, and roughly three quarters of these were observed just once. The leading ten clones occupy around 4.1% of the sample.

The investigation overall reported the following: How much clinical and demographic metadata was included differed by source and by participant, and the metadata was provided uncurated.

CDR1 and CDR2, per the germline V gene, are SGHAT and FQNNGV. V is cut by 1 base and J by 1 base, and the space between the germline ends is 10 bases. CDR3 length: 15 amino acids, cysteine to phenylalanine. The read is trimmed to its CDR3 DNA, 45 bases read in frame from base 1. The clonotype comes from a woman aged 80 or older with acute or convalescent COVID-19. Sequencing used peripheral blood. This chain joins TRBV11-2 to TRBJ1-1; the D region possibly corresponds to TRBD1 (6 bases align). The nucleotides read TGTGCCAGCAGCTTAGCAGAACAGGGGAACACTGAAGCTTTCTTT. This is translated as CASSLAEQGNTEAFF.